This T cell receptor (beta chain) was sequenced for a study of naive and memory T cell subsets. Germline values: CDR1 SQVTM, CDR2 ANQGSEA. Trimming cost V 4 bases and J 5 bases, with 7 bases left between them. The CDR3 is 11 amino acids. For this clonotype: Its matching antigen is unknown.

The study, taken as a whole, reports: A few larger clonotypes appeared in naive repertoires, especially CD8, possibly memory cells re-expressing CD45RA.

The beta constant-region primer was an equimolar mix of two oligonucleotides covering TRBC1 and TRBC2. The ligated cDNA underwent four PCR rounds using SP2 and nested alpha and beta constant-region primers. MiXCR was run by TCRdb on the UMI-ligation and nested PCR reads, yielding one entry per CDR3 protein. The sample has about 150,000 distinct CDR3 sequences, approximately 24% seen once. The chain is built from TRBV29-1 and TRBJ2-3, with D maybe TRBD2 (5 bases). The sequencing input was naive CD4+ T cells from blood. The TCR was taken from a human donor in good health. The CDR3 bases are TGCAGCGTTGGACGGGGAGATACGCAGTATTTT. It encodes CSVGRGDTQYF.